The rows below give T cell receptor beta chains drawn from one sample of a study of response to subunit inactivated influenza vaccine. TCRdb reprocessed the RT-PCR reads via MiXCR and lists one record per CDR3 protein. This sample has some 300,000 distinct CDR3 sequences, with roughly 22% found just once. This material consisted of PBMCs from blood, taken less than 22 months after vaccination. The receptors originated from a man aged 45-69 years who received an inactivated influenza vaccine. The CDR3 runs from the conserved cysteine through the conserved F or W. D genes are given only for firm matches. The size field is filled for only some rows; it gives once, few, many or a size class.

V gene: TRBV12-3/TRBV12-4; D gene: NA; clone size: NA; J gene: TRBJ1-1; CDR3 protein: CASSFLMNTEAFF; CDR3 DNA: TGTGCCAGCAGTTTCTTGATGAACACTGAAGCTTTCTTT
V gene: TRBV6-6; D gene: NA; clone size: NA; J gene: TRBJ1-1; CDR3 protein: CASSVQTGTEAFF; CDR3 DNA: TGTGCCAGCAGTGTACAGACAGGCACTGAAGCTTTCTTT
V gene: TRBV24-1; D gene: TRBD1; clone size: few; J gene: TRBJ1-5; CDR3 protein: CATSDAGTVNQPQHF; CDR3 DNA: TGTGCCACCAGTGATGCAGGGACAGTCAATCAGCCCCAGCATTTT
V gene: TRBV7-2; D gene: TRBD1; clone size: few; J gene: TRBJ1-6; CDR3 protein: CASSLLQGASSPLHF; CDR3 DNA: TGTGCCAGCAGCTTGTTGCAGGGGGCGAGTTCACCCCTCCACTTT
V gene: TRBV2; D gene: TRBD2; clone size: few; J gene: TRBJ2-1; CDR3 protein: CASSGMGLAVNEQFF; CDR3 DNA: TGTGCCAGCAGTGGAATGGGACTAGCGGTAAATGAGCAGTTCTTC
V gene: TRBV29-1; D gene: TRBD2; clone size: NA; J gene: TRBJ2-1; CDR3 protein: CSVTGTSGSGEQFF; CDR3 DNA: TGCAGCGTTACCGGGACTAGCGGGAGTGGGGAGCAGTTCTTC
V gene: TRBV18; D gene: NA; clone size: NA; J gene: TRBJ1-1; CDR3 protein: CASSPSVNQGAFF; CDR3 DNA: TGTGCCAGCTCACCCTCTGTCAATCAGGGAGCTTTCTTT
V gene: TRBV7-2; D gene: TRBD1; clone size: many; J gene: TRBJ1-1; CDR3 protein: CASSPQGAGTEAFF; CDR3 DNA: TGTGCCAGCAGCCCACAGGGGGCCGGGACTGAAGCTTTCTTT
V gene: TRBV4-2; D gene: NA; clone size: NA; J gene: TRBJ2-3; CDR3 protein: CASSLGGALDTQYF; CDR3 DNA: TGTGCCAGCAGCCTTGGAGGGGCCTTAGATACGCAGTATTTT
V gene: TRBV7-9; D gene: TRBD1; clone size: NA; J gene: TRBJ2-7; CDR3 protein: CASSARDTGVGEQYF; CDR3 DNA: TGTGCCAGCAGCGCGCGAGATACAGGGGTGGGCGAGCAGTACTTC
V gene: TRBV28; D gene: NA; clone size: NA; J gene: TRBJ2-3; CDR3 protein: CASSPAVETDTQYF; CDR3 DNA: TGTGCCAGCAGTCCGGCAGTAGAAACAGATACGCAGTATTTT
V gene: TRBV12-3/TRBV12-4; D gene: TRBD1; clone size: few; J gene: TRBJ1-2; CDR3 protein: CASRGQGTYGYTF; CDR3 DNA: TGTGCCAGCAGAGGACAGGGAACCTATGGCTACACCTTC
V gene: TRBV4-1; D gene: TRBD2; clone size: few; J gene: TRBJ2-3; CDR3 protein: CASSPFLSGGFADTRYF; CDR3 DNA: TGCGCCAGCAGCCCTTTCCTTAGCGGGGGATTCGCAGATACGCGGTATTTT
V gene: TRBV6-5; D gene: NA; clone size: NA; J gene: TRBJ2-7; CDR3 protein: CASSPSVSSYEQYF; CDR3 DNA: TGTGCCAGCAGTCCCTCGGTTAGCTCCTACGAGCAGTACTTC
V gene: TRBV5-4; D gene: NA; clone size: few; J gene: TRBJ1-1; CDR3 protein: CASSPKEVVTEAFF; CDR3 DNA: TGTGCCAGCAGCCCCAAGGAGGTTGTCACTGAAGCTTTCTTT
V gene: TRBV20-1; D gene: TRBD1; clone size: NA; J gene: TRBJ2-5; CDR3 protein: CSAPGTGAGKTQYF; CDR3 DNA: TGCAGTGCTCCCGGGACAGGGGCGGGTAAGACCCAGTACTTC
V gene: TRBV5-5; D gene: NA; clone size: NA; J gene: TRBJ1-2; CDR3 protein: CASSKTGQGNYGYTF; CDR3 DNA: TGTGCCAGCAGCAAAACGGGACAAGGAAACTATGGCTACACCTTC